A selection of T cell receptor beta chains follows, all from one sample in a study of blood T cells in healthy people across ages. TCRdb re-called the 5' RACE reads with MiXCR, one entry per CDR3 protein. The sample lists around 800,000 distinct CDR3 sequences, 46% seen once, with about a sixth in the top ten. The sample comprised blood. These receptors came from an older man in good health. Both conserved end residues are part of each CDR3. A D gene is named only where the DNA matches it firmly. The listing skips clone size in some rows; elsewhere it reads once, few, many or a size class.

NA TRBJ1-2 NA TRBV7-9 CASSLAPLASNYGYTF TGTGCCAGCAGCTTAGCGCCTTTGGCAAGTAACTATGGCTACACCTTC
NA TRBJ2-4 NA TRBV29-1 CSVVILDIQYF TGCAGCGTCGTAATATTGGACATTCAGTACTTC
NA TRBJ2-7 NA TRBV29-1 CSVAGVYEQYF TGCAGCGTTGCTGGGGTCTACGAGCAGTACTTC
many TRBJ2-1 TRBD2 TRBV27 CASSSGGGGYNEQFF TGTGCCAGCAGTTCGGGAGGCGGAGGCTACAATGAGCAGTTCTTC
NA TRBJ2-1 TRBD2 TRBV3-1 CASSQGVPTGGSYNEQFF TGTGCCAGCAGCCAAGGGGTCCCCACGGGAGGCTCCTACAATGAGCAGTTCTTC
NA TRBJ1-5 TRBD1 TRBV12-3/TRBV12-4 CASSSSGQGIGQPQHF TGTGCCAGCAGTTCATCGGGACAGGGCATCGGCCAGCCCCAGCATTTT
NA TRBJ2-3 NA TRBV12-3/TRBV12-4 CASSFPTSGDTQYF TGTGCCAGCAGTTTCCCCACTTCCGGAGATACGCAGTATTTT
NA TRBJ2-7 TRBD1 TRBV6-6 CASRSGQDLIEIYEQYF TGTGCCAGCAGAAGTGGACAGGACCTAATCGAAATCTACGAGCAGTACTTC
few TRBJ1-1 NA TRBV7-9 CASSREGGEAQAFF TGTGCCAGCAGCCGTGAGGGGGGTGAGGCCCAAGCTTTCTTT
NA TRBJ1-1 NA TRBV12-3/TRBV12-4 CASSSPGVGVNTEAFF TGTGCCAGCAGTTCCCCCGGCGTCGGGGTAAACACTGAAGCTTTCTTT
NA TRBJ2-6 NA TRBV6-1 CASRDLPGRVSGANVLTF TGTGCCAGCAGGGATCTCCCGGGAAGGGTTTCTGGGGCCAACGTCCTGACTTTC
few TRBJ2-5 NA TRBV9 CASSSRQDGTQYF TGTGCCAGCAGTTCGCGGCAGGACGGGACCCAGTACTTC
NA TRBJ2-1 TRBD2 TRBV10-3 CAIRETSGQYNEQFF TGTGCCATCAGGGAGACTAGCGGACAGTACAATGAGCAGTTCTTC
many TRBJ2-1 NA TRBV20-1 CSASPRVNEQFF TGCAGTGCTAGCCCGCGGGTGAATGAGCAGTTCTTC
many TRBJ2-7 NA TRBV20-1 CSARATWAYEQYF TGCAGTGCTAGGGCCACATGGGCGTACGAGCAGTACTTC
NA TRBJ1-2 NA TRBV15 CATSTPQGYTF TGTGCCACCAGCACGCCTCAGGGCTACACCTTC
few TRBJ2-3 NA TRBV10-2 CASSVSGATDTQYF TGCGCCAGCAGTGTGAGCGGTGCCACAGATACGCAGTATTTT
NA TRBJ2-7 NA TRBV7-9 CASSLTSSAYEQYF TGTGCCAGCAGCTTAACTAGCTCTGCCTACGAGCAGTACTTC
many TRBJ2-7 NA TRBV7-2 CASSNAPYEQYF TGTGCCAGCAGTAACGCCCCCTACGAGCAGTACTTC
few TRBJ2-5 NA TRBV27 CASKHSRGGISYQETQYF TGTGCCAGCAAGCACAGCAGAGGAGGCATATCGTACCAAGAGACCCAGTACTTC
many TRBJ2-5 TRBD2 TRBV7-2 CASSLAPATSGMGETQYF TGTGCCAGCAGCTTAGCACCCGCGACTAGCGGGATGGGCGAGACCCAGTACTTC
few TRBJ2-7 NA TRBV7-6 CASSPDRNSRRSGNNEQYF TGTGCCAGCAGCCCGGACCGAAACTCCCGACGGAGCGGCAACAATGAGCAGTACTTC
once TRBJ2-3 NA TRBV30 CAWSVPGDRTDTQYF TGTGCCTGGAGTGTACCAGGGGATCGCACAGATACGCAGTATTTT
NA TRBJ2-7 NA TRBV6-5 CASSKQPSLNIQYF TGTGCCAGCAGTAAGCAGCCATCTCTAAACATCCAGTACTTC
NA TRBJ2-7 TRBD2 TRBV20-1 CSAGLGDEQYF TGCAGTGCCGGACTAGGCGACGAGCAGTACTTC
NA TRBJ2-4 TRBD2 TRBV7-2 CASSLRGSGSVYNEQYF TGTGCCAGCAGCTTAAGGGGTAGCGGGAGTGTCTACAATGAGCAGTACTTC
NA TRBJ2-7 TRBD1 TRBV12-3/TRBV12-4 CASRATGGLGEQYF TGTGCCAGCAGAGCGACAGGGGGCCTAGGCGAGCAGTACTTC
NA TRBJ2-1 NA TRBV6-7 CASSSSRTSPLSNEQFF TGTGCCAGCAGTTCCTCGCGGACCAGCCCCCTCAGCAATGAGCAGTTCTTC
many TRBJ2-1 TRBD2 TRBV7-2 CASSLALSGRYNEQFF TGTGCCAGCAGCTTGGCCCTGAGCGGGAGGTACAATGAGCAGTTCTTC
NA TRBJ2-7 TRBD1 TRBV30 CAWSGYRGTKGEQYF TGTGCCTGGAGTGGGTACAGGGGGACGAAGGGCGAGCAGTACTTC
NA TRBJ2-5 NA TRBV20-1 CSEVTGGGETQYF TGCAGTGAAGTGACTGGCGGCGGGGAGACCCAGTACTTC
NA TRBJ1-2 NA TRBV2 CASRRDSSINYGYTF TGTGCCAGCAGACGAGACAGCTCAATTAACTATGGCTACACCTTC
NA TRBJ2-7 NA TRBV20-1 CSASHKGNYEQYF TGCAGTGCTAGCCATAAAGGGAACTACGAGCAGTACTTC
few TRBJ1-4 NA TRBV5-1 CASSLADRTTNEKLFF TGCGCCAGCAGCTTGGCAGACAGAACAACTAATGAAAAACTGTTTTTT
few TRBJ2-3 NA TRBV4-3 CASSQGSRQDTQYF TGCGCCAGCAGCCAAGGTTCTAGGCAAGATACGCAGTATTTT
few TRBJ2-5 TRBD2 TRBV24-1 CATSAVAGGRETQYF TGTGCCACCAGTGCCGTAGCGGGAGGGAGGGAGACCCAGTACTTC
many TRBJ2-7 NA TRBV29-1 CSVGGADSYEQYF TGCAGCGTTGGGGGGGCCGACTCCTACGAGCAGTACTTC
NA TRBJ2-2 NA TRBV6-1 CASSGGGTENTGELFF TGTGCCAGCAGTGGGGGAGGGACAGAGAACACCGGGGAGCTGTTTTTT
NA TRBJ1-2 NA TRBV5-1 CASSVAGPNYGYTF TGCGCCAGCAGCGTGGCCGGACCCAACTATGGCTACACCTTC
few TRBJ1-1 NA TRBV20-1 CSAGAANTEAFF TGCAGTGCGGGGGCCGCGAACACTGAAGCTTTCTTT
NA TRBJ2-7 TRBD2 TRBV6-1 CASRTGFSGGSSYEQYF TGTGCCAGCCGGACAGGATTTAGCGGGGGCTCATCCTACGAGCAGTACTTC
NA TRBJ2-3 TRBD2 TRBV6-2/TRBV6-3 CASSYSPTSGRITDTQYF TGTGCCAGCAGTTACTCTCCGACTAGCGGGAGGATCACAGATACGCAGTATTTT
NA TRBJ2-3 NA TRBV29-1 CSVDRPISTDTQYF TGCAGCGTTGACAGACCCATTAGCACAGATACGCAGTATTTT